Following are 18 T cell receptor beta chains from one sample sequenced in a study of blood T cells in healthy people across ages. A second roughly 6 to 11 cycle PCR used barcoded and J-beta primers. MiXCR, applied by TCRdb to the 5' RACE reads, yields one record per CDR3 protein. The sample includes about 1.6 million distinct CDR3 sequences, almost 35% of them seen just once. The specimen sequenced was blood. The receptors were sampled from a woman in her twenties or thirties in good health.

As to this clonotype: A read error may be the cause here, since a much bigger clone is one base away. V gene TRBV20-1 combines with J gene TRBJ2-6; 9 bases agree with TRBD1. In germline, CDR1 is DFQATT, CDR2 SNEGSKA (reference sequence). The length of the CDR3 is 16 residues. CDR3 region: CSARTGGVSGANVRTF. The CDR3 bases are TGCAGTGCTAGGACAGGGGGAGTTTCGGGGGCCAACGTCCGGACTTTC.

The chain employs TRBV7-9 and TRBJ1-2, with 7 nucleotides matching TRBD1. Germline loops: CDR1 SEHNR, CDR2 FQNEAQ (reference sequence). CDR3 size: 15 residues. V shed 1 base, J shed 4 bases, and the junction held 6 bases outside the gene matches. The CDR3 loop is CASSLGDSSFYGYTF. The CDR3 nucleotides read TGTGCCAGCAGCTTAGGGGACAGTTCGTTCTATGGCTACACCTTC. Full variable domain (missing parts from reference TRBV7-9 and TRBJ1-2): DTGVSQNPRHKITKRGQNVTFRCDPISEHNRLYWYRQTLGQGPEFLTYFQNEAQLEKSRLLSDRFSAERPKGSFSTLEIQRTEQGDSAMYLCASSLGDSSFYGYTFGSGTRLTVV.

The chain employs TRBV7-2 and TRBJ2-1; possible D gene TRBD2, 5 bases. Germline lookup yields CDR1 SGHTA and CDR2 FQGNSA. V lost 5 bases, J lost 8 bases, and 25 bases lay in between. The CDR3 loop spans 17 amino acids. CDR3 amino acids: CASSPSYRGRNPDEQFF. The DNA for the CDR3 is TGTGCCAGCAGCCCGTCCTACCGCGGGCGCAACCCGGATGAGCAGTTCTTC.

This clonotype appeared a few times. CDR3 region: CASSQGGISGGANVLTF. In nucleotides, the CDR3 is TGCGCCAGCAGCCAAGGGGGAATTTCGGGGGGGGCCAACGTCCTGACTTTC. J is TRBJ2-6 and V is TRBV4-1; the D gene is possibly TRBD2 (5 bases). CDR1 and CDR2 from the germline V gene are MGHRA and YSYEKL. The CDR3 covers 17 residues. Trimming removed 1 base at V and 4 bases at J, with 14 bases between.

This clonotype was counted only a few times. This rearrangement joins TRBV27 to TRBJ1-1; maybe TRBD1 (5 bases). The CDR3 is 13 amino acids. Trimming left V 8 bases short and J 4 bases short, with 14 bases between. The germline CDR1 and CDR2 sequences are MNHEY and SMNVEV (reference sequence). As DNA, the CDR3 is TGTGCCAGCGGTTGGGGGAGTGGCACTGAAGCTTTCTTT. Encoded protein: CASGWGSGTEAFF.

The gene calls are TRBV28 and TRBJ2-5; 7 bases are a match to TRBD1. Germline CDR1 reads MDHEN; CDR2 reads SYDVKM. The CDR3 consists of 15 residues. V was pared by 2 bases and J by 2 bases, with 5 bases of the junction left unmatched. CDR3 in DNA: TGTGCCAGCAGTTTAGGTACAGGGGAGCAAGAGACCCAGTACTTC. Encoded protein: CASSLGTGEQETQYF.

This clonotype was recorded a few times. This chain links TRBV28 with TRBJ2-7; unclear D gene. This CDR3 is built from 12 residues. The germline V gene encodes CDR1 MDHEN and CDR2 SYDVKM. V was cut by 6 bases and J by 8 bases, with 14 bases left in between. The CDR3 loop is CASSPDWAKQYF. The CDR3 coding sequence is TGTGCCAGCAGCCCCGACTGGGCGAAGCAGTACTTC.

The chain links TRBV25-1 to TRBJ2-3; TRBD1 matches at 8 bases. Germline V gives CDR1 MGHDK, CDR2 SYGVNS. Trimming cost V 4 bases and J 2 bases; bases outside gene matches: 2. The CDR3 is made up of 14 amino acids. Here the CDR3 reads CASSGDRTTDTQYF. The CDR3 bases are TGTGCCAGCAGTGGGGACAGGACCACAGATACGCAGTATTTT.

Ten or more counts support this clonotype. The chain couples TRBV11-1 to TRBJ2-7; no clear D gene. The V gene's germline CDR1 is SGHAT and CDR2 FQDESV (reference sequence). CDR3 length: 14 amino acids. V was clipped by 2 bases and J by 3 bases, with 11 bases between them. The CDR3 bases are TGTGCCAGCAGCTTACTACATGGGTTCTACGAGCAGTACTTC. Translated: CASSLLHGFYEQYF.

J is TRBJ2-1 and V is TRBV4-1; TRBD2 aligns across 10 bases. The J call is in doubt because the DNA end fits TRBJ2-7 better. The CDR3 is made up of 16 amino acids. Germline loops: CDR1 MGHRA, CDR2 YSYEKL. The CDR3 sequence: CASSQSLAGLDNEQYF. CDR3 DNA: TGCGCCAGCAGCCAATCACTAGCGGGGTTGGACAATGAGCAGTACTTC.

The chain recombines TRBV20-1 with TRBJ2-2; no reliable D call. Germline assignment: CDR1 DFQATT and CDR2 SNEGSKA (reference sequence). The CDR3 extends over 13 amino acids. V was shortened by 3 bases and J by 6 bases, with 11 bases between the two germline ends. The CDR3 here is CSASPSGSGELFF. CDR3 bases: TGCAGTGCTAGCCCCTCTGGTTCCGGGGAGCTGTTTTTT.

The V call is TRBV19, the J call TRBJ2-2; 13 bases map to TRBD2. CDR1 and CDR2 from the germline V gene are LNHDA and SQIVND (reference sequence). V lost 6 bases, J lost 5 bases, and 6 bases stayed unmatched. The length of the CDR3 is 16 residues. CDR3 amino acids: CASSRGLAGMTGELFF. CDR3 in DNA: TGTGCCAGTAGCCGGGGACTAGCGGGAATGACCGGGGAGCTGTTTTTT.

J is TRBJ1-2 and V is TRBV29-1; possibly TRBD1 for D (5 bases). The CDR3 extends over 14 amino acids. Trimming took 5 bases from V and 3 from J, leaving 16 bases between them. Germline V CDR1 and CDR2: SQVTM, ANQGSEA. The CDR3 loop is CSVPGGGGDYGYTF. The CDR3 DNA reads TGCAGCGTTCCCGGGGGGGGTGGCGACTATGGCTACACCTTC.

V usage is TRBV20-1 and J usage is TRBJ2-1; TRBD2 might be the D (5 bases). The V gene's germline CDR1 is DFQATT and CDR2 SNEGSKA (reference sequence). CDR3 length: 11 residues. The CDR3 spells CRAPLVDEQFF. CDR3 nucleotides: TGCAGGGCGCCACTAGTTGATGAGCAGTTCTTC.

The CDR3, as DNA: TGCAGTGCTAGTACTCGCGGGAGATCCCCGCGGATCTACGAGCAGTACTTC. This translates into CSASTRGRSPRIYEQYF. The V gene is TRBV20-1, the J gene TRBJ2-7; the match to TRBD2 covers 7 bases. Germline V gene data show CDR1 as DFQATT and CDR2 as SNEGSKA (reference sequence). V trimming: 3 bases; J trimming: 3 bases; junction bases outside the gene matches: 17. The CDR3 has 17 amino acids.

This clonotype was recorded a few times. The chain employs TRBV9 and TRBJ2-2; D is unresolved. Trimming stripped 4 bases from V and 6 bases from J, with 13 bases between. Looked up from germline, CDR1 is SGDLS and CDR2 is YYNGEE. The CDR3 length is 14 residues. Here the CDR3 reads CASSYLSTPGELFF. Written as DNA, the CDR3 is TGTGCCAGCAGCTACCTCAGTACCCCCGGGGAGCTGTTTTTT.

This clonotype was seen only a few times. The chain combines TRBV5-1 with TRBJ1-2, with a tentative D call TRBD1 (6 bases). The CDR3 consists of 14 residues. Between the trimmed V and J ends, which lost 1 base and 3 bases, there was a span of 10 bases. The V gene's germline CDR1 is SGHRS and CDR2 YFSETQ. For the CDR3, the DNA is TGCGCCAGCAGCTTGTCCAGGGGACACTATGGCTACACCTTC. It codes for CASSLSRGHYGYTF.

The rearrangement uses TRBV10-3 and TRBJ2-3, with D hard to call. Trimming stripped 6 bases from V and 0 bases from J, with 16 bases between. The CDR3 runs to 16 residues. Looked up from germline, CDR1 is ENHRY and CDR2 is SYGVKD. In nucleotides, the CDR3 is TGTGCCATCAGACGGGCCCAGACCCCTAGCACAGATACGCAGTATTTT. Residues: CAIRRAQTPSTDTQYF.